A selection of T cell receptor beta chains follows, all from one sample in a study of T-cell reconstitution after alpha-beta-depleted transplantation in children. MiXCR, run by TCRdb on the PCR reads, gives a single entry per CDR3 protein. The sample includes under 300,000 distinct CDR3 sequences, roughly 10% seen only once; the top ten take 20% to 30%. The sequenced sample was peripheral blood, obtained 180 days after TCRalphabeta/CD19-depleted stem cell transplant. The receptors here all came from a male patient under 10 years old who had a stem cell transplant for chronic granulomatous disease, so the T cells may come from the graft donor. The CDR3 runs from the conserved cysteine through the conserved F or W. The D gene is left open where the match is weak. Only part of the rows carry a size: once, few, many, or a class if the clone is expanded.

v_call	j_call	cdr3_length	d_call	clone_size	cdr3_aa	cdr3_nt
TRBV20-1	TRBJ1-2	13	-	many	CSARDLGGLGYTF	TGCAGTGCTAGAGATCTGGGTGGGCTTGGCTACACCTTC
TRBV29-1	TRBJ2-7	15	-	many	CSVAQGGDSSYEQYF	TGCAGCGTTGCCCAGGGGGGGGACAGCTCCTACGAGCAGTACTTC
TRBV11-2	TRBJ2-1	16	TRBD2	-	CASSLDLAGGYNEQFF	TGTGCCAGCAGCTTAGATTTAGCGGGAGGCTACAATGAGCAGTTCTTC
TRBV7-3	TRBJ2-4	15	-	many	CASSPRSRDGNIQYF	TGTGCCAGCAGCCCCCGGTCCCGGGACGGTAACATTCAGTACTTC
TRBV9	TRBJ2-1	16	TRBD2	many	CASSATLAGVYNEQFF	TGTGCCAGCAGCGCAACACTAGCGGGGGTCTACAATGAGCAGTTCTTC
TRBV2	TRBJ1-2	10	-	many	CASRRNGYTF	TGTGCCAGCAGACGGAATGGCTACACCTTC
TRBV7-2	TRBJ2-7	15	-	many	CASSIGWRGTGEQYF	TGTGCCAGCAGTATAGGGTGGCGGGGTACCGGCGAGCAGTACTTC
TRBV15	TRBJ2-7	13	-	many	CATSRQSVYEQYF	TGTGCCACCAGCAGACAATCGGTGTACGAGCAGTACTTC
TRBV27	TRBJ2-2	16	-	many	CASSLRGAPGTGELFF	TGTGCCAGCAGTTTAAGAGGGGCCCCGGGCACCGGGGAGCTGTTTTTT
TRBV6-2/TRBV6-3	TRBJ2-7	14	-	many	CASLNSGRSYEQYF	TGTGCCAGTCTAAATAGCGGTCGCTCCTACGAGCAGTACTTC
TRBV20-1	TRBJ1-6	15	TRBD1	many	CSARVYRGRVSPLHF	TGCAGTGCTAGGGTATACAGGGGAAGAGTTTCACCCCTCCACTTT
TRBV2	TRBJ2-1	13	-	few	CASIRSQYNEQFF	TGTGCCAGCATCAGGTCTCAATACAATGAGCAGTTCTTC
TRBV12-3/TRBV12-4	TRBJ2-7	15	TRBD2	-	CASSPRTSGLYEQYF	TGTGCCAGCAGTCCGCGGACTAGCGGACTCTACGAGCAGTACTTC
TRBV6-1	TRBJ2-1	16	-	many	CASSEARGGVRIEQFF	TGTGCCAGCAGTGAAGCGAGGGGCGGAGTACGTATTGAGCAGTTCTTC
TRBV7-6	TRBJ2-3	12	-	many	CASSLPADTQYF	TGTGCCAGCAGCTTACCAGCAGATACGCAGTATTTT
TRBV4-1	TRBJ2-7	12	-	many	CASSVPGYEQYF	TGCGCCAGCAGCGTTCCGGGATACGAGCAGTACTTC
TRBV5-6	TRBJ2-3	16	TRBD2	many	CASSLGGPGGTDTQYF	TGTGCCAGCAGCCTCGGTGGTCCGGGAGGGACAGATACGCAGTATTTT
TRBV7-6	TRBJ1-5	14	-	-	CASSLFRGDQPQHF	TGTGCCAGCAGCTTATTTCGGGGGGATCAGCCCCAGCATTTT
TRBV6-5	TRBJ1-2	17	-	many	CASSSLFPGHPSYGYTF	TGTGCCAGCAGTTCCCTGTTCCCGGGACATCCCTCCTATGGCTACACCTTC
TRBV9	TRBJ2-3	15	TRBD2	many	CASSVDGREEDTQYF	TGTGCCAGCAGCGTAGACGGGAGGGAGGAAGATACGCAGTATTTT
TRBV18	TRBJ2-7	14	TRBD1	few	CASSLATGSGEQYF	TGTGCCAGCTCACTAGCGACAGGGTCGGGTGAGCAGTACTTC
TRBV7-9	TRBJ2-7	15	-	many	CASTSKGDGPYEQYF	TGTGCCAGCACCTCGAAAGGGGACGGCCCCTACGAGCAGTACTTC
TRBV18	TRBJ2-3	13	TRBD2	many	CASSGGSADTQYF	TGTGCCAGCTCAGGCGGGAGTGCAGATACGCAGTATTTT
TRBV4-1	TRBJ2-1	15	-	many	CASGPAGTSYNEQFF	TGCGCCAGCGGGCCGGCGGGTACCTCCTACAATGAGCAGTTCTTC
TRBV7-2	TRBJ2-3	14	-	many	CASSPQGSTDTQYF	TGTGCCAGCAGCCCCCAAGGGAGCACAGATACGCAGTATTTT
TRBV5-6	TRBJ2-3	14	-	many	CASSLWDRTDTQYF	TGTGCCAGCAGCTTGTGGGACCGCACAGATACGCAGTATTTT
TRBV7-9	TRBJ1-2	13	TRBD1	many	CASSVTGQSGYTF	TGTGCCAGCAGCGTAACGGGACAGAGCGGCTACACCTTC
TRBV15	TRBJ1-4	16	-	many	CATSRDPPATNEKLFF	TGTGCCACCAGCAGAGACCCACCGGCAACTAATGAAAAACTGTTTTTT
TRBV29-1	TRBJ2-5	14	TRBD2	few	CSVVSSGGAETQYF	TGCAGCGTTGTCTCTAGCGGGGGGGCGGAGACCCAGTACTTC
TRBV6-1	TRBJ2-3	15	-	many	CATQPWRSRTDTQYF	TGTGCCACCCAACCGTGGAGGTCCCGCACAGATACGCAGTATTTT
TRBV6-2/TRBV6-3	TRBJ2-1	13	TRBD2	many	CASRLAGGREQFF	TGTGCCAGCAGACTAGCGGGGGGAAGAGAGCAGTTCTTC
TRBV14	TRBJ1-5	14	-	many	CASSQVAGLKPQHF	TGTGCCAGCAGCCAAGTAGCAGGATTAAAGCCCCAGCATTTT
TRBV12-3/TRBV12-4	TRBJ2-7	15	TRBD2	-	CAISPRTSGLYEQYF	TGTGCCATCAGTCCGCGGACTAGCGGACTCTACGAGCAGTACTTC
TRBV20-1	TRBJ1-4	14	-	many	CSAAQPATNEKLFF	TGCAGTGCCGCCCAGCCCGCAACTAATGAAAAACTGTTTTTT
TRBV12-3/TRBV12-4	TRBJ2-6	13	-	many	CASRPAGANVLTF	TGTGCCAGCCGTCCAGCGGGGGCCAACGTCCTGACTTTC
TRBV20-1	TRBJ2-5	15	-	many	CSARDAQGPGETQYF	TGCAGTGCTAGAGATGCTCAGGGGCCGGGAGAGACCCAGTACTTC
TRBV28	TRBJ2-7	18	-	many	CASSLLRAIGTANYEQYF	TGTGCCAGCAGTTTATTGAGAGCCATAGGGACCGCGAATTACGAGCAGTACTTC
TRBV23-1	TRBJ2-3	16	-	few	CASARGGQGSTDTQYF	TGCGCCAGCGCCCGGGGCGGGCAGGGTAGCACAGATACGCAGTATTTT
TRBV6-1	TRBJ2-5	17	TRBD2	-	CASSTPTSGRVQETQYF	TGTGCCAGCAGTACGCCGACTAGCGGGAGGGTTCAAGAGACCCAGTACTTC
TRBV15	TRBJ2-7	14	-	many	CATSPRRGVYEQYF	TGTGCCACCAGCCCGAGGAGGGGGGTCTACGAGCAGTACTTC
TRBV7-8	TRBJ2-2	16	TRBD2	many	CASSLRTSGATGELFF	TGTGCCAGCAGCCTTCGGACTAGCGGGGCTACCGGGGAGCTGTTTTTT
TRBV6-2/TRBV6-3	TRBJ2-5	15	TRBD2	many	CASSPPLAGAPYPVF	TGTGCCAGCAGTCCGCCCCTAGCGGGAGCCCCATACCCGGTCTTC
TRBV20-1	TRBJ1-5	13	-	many	CSARRRGGQPQHF	TGCAGTGCCAGGAGGAGGGGGGGGCAGCCCCAGCATTTT
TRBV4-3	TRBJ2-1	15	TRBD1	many	CASSQDGDRVNEQFF	TGCGCCAGCAGCCAAGACGGTGACAGGGTCAATGAGCAGTTCTTC
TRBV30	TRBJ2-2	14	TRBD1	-	CASEGQGWTGELFF	TGTGCCTCCGAAGGACAGGGATGGACCGGGGAGCTGTTTTTT
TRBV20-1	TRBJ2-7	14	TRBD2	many	CSAPSSGETYEQYF	TGCAGTGCTCCTTCTAGCGGGGAGACCTACGAGCAGTACTTC
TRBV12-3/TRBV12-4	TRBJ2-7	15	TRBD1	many	CASSPRQGHQYEQYF	TGTGCCAGCAGTCCTCGACAGGGCCATCAGTACGAGCAGTACTTC
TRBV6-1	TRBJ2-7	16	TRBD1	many	CASSQFPGQGNYEQYF	TGTGCCAGCAGTCAATTCCCGGGACAGGGGAATTACGAGCAGTACTTC
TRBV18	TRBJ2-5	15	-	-	CASSPPIRQEETQYF	TGTGCCAGCTCACCACCTATTCGACAGGAAGAGACCCAGTACTTC
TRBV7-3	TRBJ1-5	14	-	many	CASSLLGPGQPQHF	TGTGCCAGCAGCTTATTGGGGCCGGGTCAGCCCCAGCATTTT
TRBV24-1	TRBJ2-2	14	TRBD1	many	CATSGQGNTGELFF	TGTGCCACCAGTGGACAGGGGAACACCGGGGAGCTGTTTTTT
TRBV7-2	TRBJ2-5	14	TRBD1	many	CASSLSGGKETQYF	TGTGCCAGCAGCTTATCAGGGGGCAAGGAGACCCAGTACTTC
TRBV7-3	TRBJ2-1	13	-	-	CASALDPPNEQFF	TGTGCCAGCGCTTTAGACCCGCCCAATGAGCAGTTCTTC
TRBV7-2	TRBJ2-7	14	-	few	CASSYGLFSYEQYF	TGTGCCAGCAGCTACGGCTTATTCTCCTACGAGCAGTACTTC
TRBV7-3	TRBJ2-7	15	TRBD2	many	CASSPPRGGSYEQYF	TGTGCCAGCAGCCCACCTCGCGGGGGCTCCTACGAGCAGTACTTC